Listed here are 30 T cell receptor beta chains from one sample, sequenced in a study of T and B cells in COVID-19 patients. Each TRB amplification used about 220-500 ng of genomic DNA from blood. Multiplex PCR with BIOMED2 TRB-A/B primer pools amplified TRB rearrangements. TCRdb recomputed calls from the multiplex PCR reads with MiXCR, one row per CDR3 protein. The table records 3,500 to 4,500 distinct CDR3 sequences, roughly a quarter of them present only once. Sequenced input: blood. The receptors come from a human donor with active COVID-19.

This clonotype qualifies as medium-sized. This chain links TRBV6-5 with TRBJ2-6; possibly TRBD1 or TRBD2 for D (7 bases each). This CDR3 comprises 20 residues. The germline V and J ends were trimmed by 0 bases and 4 bases, with 22 bases remaining between them. CDR1 MNHEY and CDR2 SVGAGI come from the germline V gene. DNA of the CDR3: TGTGCCAGCAGTTACTCGGGGAGGGGGCCTTCATCTGGGGGGGCCAACGTCCTGACTTTC. Protein product: CASSYSGRGPSSGGANVLTF.

This clonotype is medium-sized. The J gene is TRBJ2-5, the V gene TRBV19; 8 bases match TRBD1. From germline, CDR1 is LNHDA and CDR2 SQIVND (reference sequence). The CDR3 runs 13 residues. V gave up 4 bases and J gave up 5 bases; unmatched junction bases: 3. The CDR3 region is CASSTGGMETQYF. The CDR3 DNA is TGTGCCAGTAGTACAGGGGGCATGGAGACCCAGTACTTC. Full variable domain (missing parts from reference TRBV19 and TRBJ2-5): DGGITQSPKYLFRKEGQNVTLSCEQNLNHDAMYWYRQDPGQGLRLIYYSQIVNDFQKGDIAEGYSVSREKKESFPLTVTSAQKNPTAFYLCASSTGGMETQYFGPGTRLLVL.

This chain uses TRBV5-6 with TRBJ2-7, with D perhaps matching TRBD2 (6 bases). The CDR3 extends over 11 amino acids. V shed 3 bases and J shed 6 bases, with 7 bases lying between them. Germline CDR1 SGHDT, CDR2 YYEEEE. The CDR3 bases are TGTGCCAGCAGCTCGGGGGTCGAGCAGTACTTC. It specifies CASSSGVEQYF.

This clonotype has a handful of counts. V gene TRBV20-1 combines with J gene TRBJ2-5; a possible D gene is TRBD2 (6 bases). The V and J ends lost 3 bases and 8 bases respectively, with 7 bases between them. Germline CDR1 and CDR2: DFQATT and SNEGSKA (reference sequence). The CDR3 consists of 10 residues. As DNA, the CDR3 is TGCAGTGCTAGCGGGGGAACCCAGTACTTC. Protein sequence: CSASGGTQYF.

The chain recombines TRBV7-9 with TRBJ1-1, with 9 nucleotides matching TRBD1. Germline V gene sequence: CDR1 SEHNR, CDR2 FQNEAQ (reference sequence). Germline trimming cut 1 base from V and 5 bases from J; bases unmatched to any gene: 8. This CDR3 contains 16 residues. CDR3 DNA: TGTGCCAGCAGCTTAGGAACAGGGGGCTTAGGAACTGAAGCTTTCTTT. Residues: CASSLGTGGLGTEAFF.

The chain is built from TRBV29-1 and TRBJ2-5; D call uncertain. V was cut by 8 bases and J by 4 bases, with 8 bases left in between. CDR1 and CDR2 (germline): SQVTM, ANQGSEA. The CDR3 length is 10 residues. CDR3: CSSGLETQYF. The CDR3 DNA reads as TGCAGCTCCGGGCTAGAGACCCAGTACTTC.

By proportion, this clonotype is large (0.1 to 1%). The V and J genes are TRBV29-1 and TRBJ2-2, with a weak D call TRBD1 (6 bases). Trimming took off 4 bases at V and 5 bases at J, with 11 bases between the two ends. CDR1 is SQVTM, CDR2 ANQGSEA, per germline. This CDR3 spans 13 amino acids. DNA of the CDR3: TGCAGCGTTGTAGGACAGAGAACCGGGGAGCTGTTTTTT. This sequence encodes CSVVGQRTGELFF.

Relative to its sample, this clonotype is medium-sized (0.01 to 0.1%). The chain carries TRBV19 and TRBJ2-5, with D possibly TRBD1 on 6 matching bases. This CDR3 spans 15 amino acids. The ends were cut back, 6 bases at V and 0 bases at J, with 14 bases in the middle. The V gene's germline CDR1 is LNHDA and CDR2 SQIVND (reference sequence). The CDR3: CASSRIRDNQETQYF. The DNA for the CDR3 is TGTGCCAGTAGCCGGATCCGGGACAACCAAGAGACCCAGTACTTC.

This clonotype was recorded a few times. The rearrangement uses TRBV6-5 and TRBJ1-1; 8 nucleotides line up with TRBD1. Losses at the gene ends were 5 bases for V and 12 bases for J; bases not matched to a gene: 17. Germline lookup yields CDR1 MNHEY and CDR2 SVGAGI. The CDR3 has 15 amino acids. The CDR3: CASSQPGQATPGTFF. In DNA form, the CDR3 reads TGTGCCAGCAGTCAACCGGGACAGGCGACTCCAGGGACTTTCTTT.

By proportion, this clonotype is medium-sized. The chain couples TRBV19 to TRBJ2-1, with 9 bases matching TRBD1. This CDR3 has 14 amino acids. Germline CDR1 reads LNHDA; CDR2 reads SQIVND (reference sequence). V shed 5 bases and J 4 bases; nucleotides not matched to a gene: 3. CDR3 region: CASSVTGGYNEQFF. The DNA for the CDR3 is TGTGCCAGTAGTGTGACAGGGGGATACAATGAGCAGTTCTTC.

At least ten counts were recorded for this clonotype. This sequence joins TRBV6-2 or TRBV6-3 and TRBJ1-6; 9 nucleotides align to TRBD1. V dropped 3 bases and J dropped 9; count of bases not matched to a gene: 9. There are 16 residues in the CDR3. Germline assignment: CDR1 MNHEY and CDR2 SVGEGT. CDR3 in amino acids: CASSYGEGTGTSPLHF. DNA of the CDR3: TGTGCCAGCAGTTATGGGGAGGGGACAGGGACTTCACCCCTCCACTTT.

V is TRBV20-1 and J is TRBJ2-1, with TRBD2 matching over 7 bases. The CDR3 runs to 12 residues. V trimming: 5 bases; J trimming: 14 bases; junction bases outside the gene matches: 12. The germline CDR1 and CDR2 sequences are DFQATT and SNEGSKA (reference sequence). CDR3 in amino acids: CSAPRRSGPEFF. CDR3 DNA sequence: TGCAGTGCTCCCCGGCGTAGCGGGCCGGAGTTCTTC.

This clonotype was seen once. The rearrangement joins TRBV10-2 to TRBJ2-1; 8 nucleotides match TRBD1. The V and J ends lost 3 bases and 9 bases, in that order; junction bases with no gene match: 4. Germline V CDR1 and CDR2: WSHSY, SAAADI. The CDR3 contains 13 residues. The CDR3 DNA sequence: TGCGCCAGCAGTGAATCAGGGGGCGGTGAGCAGTTCTTC. Translating gives CASSESGGGEQFF.

This clonotype was recorded a few times. The V gene is TRBV4-1, the J gene TRBJ2-1, with a possible D match to TRBD1 (5 bases). V was shortened by 1 base and J by 2 bases, with 12 bases between the two germline ends. CDR1 and CDR2 (germline): MGHRA, YSYEKL. There are 16 residues in the CDR3. The chain's CDR3 is CASSQGWEGAYNEQFF. CDR3 in DNA: TGCGCCAGCAGCCAAGGTTGGGAAGGGGCCTACAATGAGCAGTTCTTC.

The gene calls are TRBV20-1 and TRBJ2-4, with D unresolved. V dropped 3 bases and J dropped 0 bases, with 21 bases sitting between them. The germline gives CDR1 DFQATT, CDR2 SNEGSKA (reference sequence). The CDR3 extends over 18 amino acids. In nucleotides, the CDR3 is TGCAGTGCTAGGGACGGTGCTCCCGGAGATCTAGCCAAAAACATTCAGTACTTC. Its protein is CSARDGAPGDLAKNIQYF.

This clonotype occurred many times. The V gene is TRBV7-2, the J gene TRBJ2-7, with 7 bases that match TRBD2. This CDR3 is built from 14 residues. Germline CDR1 reads SGHTA; CDR2 reads FQGNSA. The junction had 7 bases not matched to a gene; V was cut back by 3 bases and J by 5 bases. CDR3 sequence: CASSLERGRNEQYF. The CDR3 nucleotides are TGTGCCAGCAGCTTGGAGCGGGGTAGAAACGAGCAGTACTTC.

This clonotype qualifies as medium-sized. The CDR3 coding sequence is TGTGCCAGCAGATCCGGGACTAGCGGTGAGACCCAGTACTTC. It translates to CASRSGTSGETQYF. J is TRBJ2-5 and V is TRBV6-2 or TRBV6-3; the match to TRBD2 covers 11 bases. Trimming at V came to 6 bases and at J to 5 bases, leaving 5 bases not matched to a gene. The CDR3 is 14 amino acids. Germline assignment: CDR1 MNHEY and CDR2 SVGEGT.

This clonotype was found many times. This rearrangement joins TRBV7-9 to TRBJ2-5; 9 nucleotides match TRBD2. Germline CDR1 SEHNR, CDR2 FQNEAQ (reference sequence). The CDR3 runs 17 residues. J lost 7 bases, V lost 3 bases, and 15 bases had no gene match. In nucleotides, the CDR3 is TGTGCCAGCAGCTTCCCCCGGCGACTAGCGGTGGGTGTGACCCAGTACTTC. As protein: CASSFPRRLAVGVTQYF. The entire variable domain, with the rest obtained from reference TRBV7-9 and TRBJ2-5, is as follows: DTGVSQNPRHKITKRGQNVTFRCDPISEHNRLYWYRQTLGQGPEFLTYFQNEAQLEKSRLLSDRFSAERPKGSFSTLEIQRTEQGDSAMYLCASSFPRRLAVGVTQYFGPGTRLLVL.

The rearrangement joins TRBV5-1 to TRBJ2-1; 8 bases are a match to TRBD1. The length of the CDR3 is 12 residues. The J segment lost 9 bases and the V segment lost 7 bases, leaving 6 bases of the junction unmatched. Germline V gives CDR1 SGHRS, CDR2 YFSETQ. CDR3 DNA sequence: TGCGCCAGCTCCTACAGGGGGTCTGAGCAGTTCTTC. This encodes CASSYRGSEQFF.

This clonotype was detected only a few times. The chain links TRBV20-1 to TRBJ1-5; D not certain. Trimming removed 3 bases from V and 0 bases from J, with 15 bases in between. This CDR3 comprises 16 residues. The germline CDR1 and CDR2 sequences are DFQATT and SNEGSKA (reference sequence). CDR3 sequence reads: CSASLPSAYSNQPQHF. CDR3 DNA: TGCAGTGCTAGTTTGCCCTCAGCCTATAGCAATCAGCCCCAGCATTTT.

This clonotype was observed at least ten times. The rearrangement links TRBV5-8 to TRBJ2-1; the match to TRBD1 covers 7 bases. Losses at the gene ends were 1 base for V and 3 bases for J; bases not matched to a gene: 4. Germline CDR1 is SGHTS and CDR2 is YDEGEE. The CDR3 sequence is 15 residues long. In DNA, the CDR3 is TGTGCCAGCAGCTTGCTGGGACAGTACTACAATGAGCAGTTCTTC. Translation: CASSLLGQYYNEQFF. The whole variable domain, remainder taken from reference TRBV5-8 and TRBJ2-1, is EAGVTQSPTHLIKTRGQQATLRCSPISGHTSVYWYQQALGLGLQFLLWYDEGEERNRGNFPPRFSGRQFPNYSSELNVNALELEDSALYLCASSLLGQYYNEQFFGPGTRLTVL.

This clonotype has a handful of counts. The chain combines TRBV20-1 with TRBJ2-3; D might be TRBD2 (6 bases). CDR1 and CDR2 from the germline V gene are DFQATT and SNEGSKA (reference sequence). The CDR3 contains 15 residues. V was shortened by 6 bases and J by 3 bases, with 19 bases between the two germline ends. CDR3 bases: TGCAGTGCCATGGGGGGTTCTGGTGGGACAGATACGCAGTATTTT. Translating gives CSAMGGSGGTDTQYF.

The chain uses TRBV12-3 or TRBV12-4 and TRBJ2-1; 14 bases are shared with TRBD2. Losses at the gene ends were 6 bases for V and 4 bases for J; bases not matched to a gene: 2. CDR3 size: 15 residues. The CDR3 sequence: CASRGTSGSYNEQFF. In nucleotides, the CDR3 is TGTGCCAGCAGAGGGACTAGCGGGAGTTACAATGAGCAGTTCTTC.

This clonotype rates as hyperexpanded. The chain links TRBV14 to TRBJ2-7; no definite D call. The V end was cut by 4 bases, the J end by 2 bases, with 12 bases between. Germline values: CDR1 SGHDN, CDR2 FVKESK. This CDR3 comprises 14 residues. CDR3 nucleotides: TGTGCCAGCAGCCCCGGCCACAGACCCTACGAGCAGTACTTC. It encodes CASSPGHRPYEQYF.

For the CDR3, the DNA is TGTGCCAGCAGCCTCACTAGCGGGGGGGGTGAGCAGTTCTTC. This gives the protein CASSLTSGGGEQFF. The chain has TRBV6-5 and TRBJ2-1; TRBD2 matches at 13 bases. CDR3 length: 14 residues. Germline loops: CDR1 MNHEY, CDR2 SVGAGI. J lost 9 bases, V lost 6 bases, and 5 bases had no gene match.

The V and J genes are TRBV15 and TRBJ2-3; 10 bases fit TRBD2. CDR1 is LNHNV and CDR2 is YYDKDF in the germline V gene (reference sequence). This CDR3 comprises 18 residues. Unmatched junction bases numbered 10, after V lost 0 bases and J lost 4 bases. The CDR3: CATSRDLPPGLASDTQYF. CDR3 coding DNA: TGTGCCACCAGCAGAGATTTACCGCCGGGACTAGCGTCAGATACGCAGTATTTT. The entire variable domain, with the rest obtained from reference TRBV15 and TRBJ2-3, is as follows: DAMVIQNPRYQVTQFGKPVTLSCSQTLNHNVMYWYQQKSSQAPKLLFHYYDKDFNNEADTPDNFQSRRPNTSFCFLDIRSPGLGDTAMYLCATSRDLPPGLASDTQYFGPGTRLTVL.

This clonotype appeared once. The chain couples TRBV19 to TRBJ2-2; 14 bases line up with TRBD2. CDR1 is LNHDA, CDR2 SQIVND, per germline (reference sequence). There are 15 residues in the CDR3. Germline trimming cut 5 bases from V and 10 bases from J; bases unmatched to any gene: 6. DNA of the CDR3: TGTGCCAGTAGTGGTGGGACTAGCGGGAGTACGGAGCTGTTTTTT. This translates into CASSGGTSGSTELFF.

By sample fraction, this clonotype is medium-sized. The genes are TRBV5-5 and TRBJ2-5; no definite D call. The germline V gene encodes CDR1 SGHKS and CDR2 YYEKEE (reference sequence). The germline V and J ends were trimmed by 0 bases and 5 bases, with 8 bases remaining between them. CDR3 size: 13 residues. The CDR3, as DNA: TGTGCCAGCAGCTTGGTGCCGGGCGAGACCCAGTACTTC. Amino acid sequence: CASSLVPGETQYF.

The V gene is TRBV19, the J gene TRBJ2-2; TRBD2 matches at 9 bases. Germline V gene lookup returns CDR1 LNHDA and CDR2 SQIVND (reference sequence). The ends lost 9 bases at V and 0 bases at J; junction bases unmatched: 11. The CDR3 sequence is 17 residues long. The CDR3 DNA sequence: TGTGCCAGCAGCTTAGCGTCTAGCGGGACGAACACCGGGGAGCTGTTTTTT. This gives the protein CASSLASSGTNTGELFF.

This clonotype appeared once. V is TRBV5-1 and J is TRBJ2-1; 7 bases match TRBD2. CDR3 length equals 16 residues. V shed 7 bases, J shed 0 bases, and the junction held 10 bases outside the gene matches. Germline CDR1 and CDR2: SGHRS and YFSETQ. The CDR3 DNA sequence: TGCGCCAGCCGCCGTGGATCGGGAGGCTCCTACAATGAGCAGTTCTTC. Its protein product is CASRRGSGGSYNEQFF.